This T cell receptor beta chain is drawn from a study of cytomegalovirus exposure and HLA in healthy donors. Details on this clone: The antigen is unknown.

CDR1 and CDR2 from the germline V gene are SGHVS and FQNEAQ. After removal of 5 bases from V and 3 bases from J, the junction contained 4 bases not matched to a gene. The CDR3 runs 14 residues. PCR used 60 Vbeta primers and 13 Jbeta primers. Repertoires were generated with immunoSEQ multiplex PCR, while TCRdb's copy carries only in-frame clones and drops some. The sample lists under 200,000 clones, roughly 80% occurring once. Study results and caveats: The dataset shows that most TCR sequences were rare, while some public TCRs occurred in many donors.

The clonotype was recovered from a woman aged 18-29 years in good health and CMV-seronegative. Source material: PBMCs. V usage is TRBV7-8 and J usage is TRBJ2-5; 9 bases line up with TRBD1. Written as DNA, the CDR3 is TGTGCCAGCAGCGATGGGACAGGGAAAGAGACCCAGTACTTC. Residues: CASSDGTGKETQYF. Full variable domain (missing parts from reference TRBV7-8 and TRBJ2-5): GAGVSQSPRYKVAKRGQDVALRCDPISGHVSLFWYQQALGQGPEFLTYFQNEAQLDKSGLPSDRFFAERPEGSVSTLKIQRTQQEDSAVYLCASSDGTGKETQYFGPGTRLLVL.